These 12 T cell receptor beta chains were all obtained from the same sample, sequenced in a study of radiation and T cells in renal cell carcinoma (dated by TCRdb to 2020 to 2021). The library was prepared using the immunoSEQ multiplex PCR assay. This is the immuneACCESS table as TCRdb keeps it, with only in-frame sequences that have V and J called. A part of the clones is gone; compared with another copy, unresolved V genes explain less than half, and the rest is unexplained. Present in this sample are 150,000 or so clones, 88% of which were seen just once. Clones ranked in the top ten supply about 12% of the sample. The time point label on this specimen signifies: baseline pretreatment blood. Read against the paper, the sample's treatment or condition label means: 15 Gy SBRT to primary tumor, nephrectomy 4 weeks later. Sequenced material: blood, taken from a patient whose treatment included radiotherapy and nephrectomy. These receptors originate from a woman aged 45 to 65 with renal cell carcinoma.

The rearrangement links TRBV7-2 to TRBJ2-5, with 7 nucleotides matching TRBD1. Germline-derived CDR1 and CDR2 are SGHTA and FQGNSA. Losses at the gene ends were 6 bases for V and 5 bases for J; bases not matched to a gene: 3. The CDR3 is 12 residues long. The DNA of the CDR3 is TGTGCCAGCAGTGACAGGGTTGAGACCCAGTACTTC. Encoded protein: CASSDRVETQYF.

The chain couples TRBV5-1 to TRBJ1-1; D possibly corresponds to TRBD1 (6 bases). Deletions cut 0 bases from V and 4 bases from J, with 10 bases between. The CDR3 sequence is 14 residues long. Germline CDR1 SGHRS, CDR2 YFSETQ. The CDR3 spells CASSLGQVGTEAFF. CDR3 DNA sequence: TGCGCCAGCAGCTTGGGACAGGTGGGCACTGAAGCTTTCTTT.

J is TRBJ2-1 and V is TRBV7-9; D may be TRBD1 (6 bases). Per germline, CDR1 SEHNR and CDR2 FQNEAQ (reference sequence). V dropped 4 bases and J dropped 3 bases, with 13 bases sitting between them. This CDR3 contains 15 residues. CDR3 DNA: TGTGCCAGCAGCTGGGCCATGGACAGCTACAATGAGCAGTTCTTC. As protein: CASSWAMDSYNEQFF.

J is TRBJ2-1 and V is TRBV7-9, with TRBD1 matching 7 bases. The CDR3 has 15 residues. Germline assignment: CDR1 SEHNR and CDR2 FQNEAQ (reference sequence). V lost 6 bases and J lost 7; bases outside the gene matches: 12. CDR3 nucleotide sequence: TGTGCCAGCAGTTTGACAGGGTCGGGTCGAAATGAGCAGTTCTTC. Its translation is CASSLTGSGRNEQFF.

The CDR3 spells CASSPSGGPQETQYF. Written as DNA, the CDR3 is TGTGCCAGCAGCCCTAGCGGGGGGCCGCAAGAGACCCAGTACTTC. The chain carries TRBV9 and TRBJ2-5; 11 bases agree with TRBD2. V gave up 4 bases and J gave up 2 bases; unmatched junction bases: 4. The CDR3 extends over 15 amino acids. Looked up from germline, CDR1 is SGDLS and CDR2 is YYNGEE. The full variable domain, rest sourced from reference TRBV9 and TRBJ2-5, is DSGVTQTPKHLITATGQRVTLRCSPRSGDLSVYWYQQSLDQGLQFLIQYYNGEERAKGNILERFSAQQFPDLHSELNLSSLELGDSALYFCASSPSGGPQETQYFGPGTRLLVL.

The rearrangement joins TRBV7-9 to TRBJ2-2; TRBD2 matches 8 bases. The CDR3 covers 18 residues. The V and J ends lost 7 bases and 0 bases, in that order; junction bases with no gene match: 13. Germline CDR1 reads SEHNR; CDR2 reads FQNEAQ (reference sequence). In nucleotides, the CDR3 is TGTGCCAGCACCTTTCGGATCGGGGGGGCCTCGAACACCGGGGAGCTGTTTTTT. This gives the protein CASTFRIGGASNTGELFF.

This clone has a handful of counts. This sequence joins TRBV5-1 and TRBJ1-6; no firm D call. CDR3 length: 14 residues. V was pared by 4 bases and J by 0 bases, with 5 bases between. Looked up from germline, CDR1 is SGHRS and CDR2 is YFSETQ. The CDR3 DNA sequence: TGCGCCAGCAGCCCGAGCTCCTATAATTCACCCCTCCACTTT. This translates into CASSPSSYNSPLHF. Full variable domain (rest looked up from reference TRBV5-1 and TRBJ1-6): KAGVTQTPRYLIKTRGQQVTLSCSPISGHRSVSWYQQTPGQGLQFLFEYFSETQRNKGNFPGRFSGRQFSNSRSEMNVSTLELGDSALYLCASSPSSYNSPLHFGNGTRLTVT.

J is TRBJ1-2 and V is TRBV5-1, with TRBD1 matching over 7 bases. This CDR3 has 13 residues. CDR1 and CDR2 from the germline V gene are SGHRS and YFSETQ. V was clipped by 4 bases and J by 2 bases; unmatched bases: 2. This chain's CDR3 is CASSATGNYGYTF. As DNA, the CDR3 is TGCGCCAGCAGCGCGACAGGGAACTATGGCTACACCTTC. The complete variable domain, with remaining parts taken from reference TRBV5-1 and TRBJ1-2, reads KAGVTQTPRYLIKTRGQQVTLSCSPISGHRSVSWYQQTPGQGLQFLFEYFSETQRNKGNFPGRFSGRQFSNSRSEMNVSTLELGDSALYLCASSATGNYGYTFGSGTRLTVV.

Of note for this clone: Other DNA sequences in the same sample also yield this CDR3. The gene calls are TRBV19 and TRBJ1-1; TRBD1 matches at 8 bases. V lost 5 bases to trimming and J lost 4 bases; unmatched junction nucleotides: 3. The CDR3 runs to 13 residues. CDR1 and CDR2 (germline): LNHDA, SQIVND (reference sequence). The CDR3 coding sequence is TGTGCCAGTAGTCAAACAGGGGGCACTGAAGCTTTCTTT. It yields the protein CASSQTGGTEAFF.

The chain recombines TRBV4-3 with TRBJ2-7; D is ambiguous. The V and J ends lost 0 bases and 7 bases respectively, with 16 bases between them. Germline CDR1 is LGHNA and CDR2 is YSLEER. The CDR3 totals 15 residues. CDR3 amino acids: CASSQEVTPRREQYF. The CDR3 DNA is TGCGCCAGCAGCCAAGAAGTAACCCCCCGAAGGGAGCAGTACTTC.

This CDR3 reads CASSPGGTRPNEHNEQFF. The CDR3 coding sequence is TGCGCCAGCAGCCCCGGGGGGACAAGACCAAACGAACACAATGAGCAGTTCTTC. This chain links TRBV5-1 with TRBJ2-1; D perhaps matches TRBD2 (7 bases). The V gene lost 4 bases and the J gene lost 5 bases, with 25 bases spanning the gap. CDR1 is SGHRS and CDR2 is YFSETQ in the germline V gene. This CDR3 is 18 amino acids long.

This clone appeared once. CDR3 coding DNA: TGCAGCGTTGAGTTATATGGCCTTGCCGGCGCAACCTTC. Its translation: CSVELYGLAGATF. This chain links TRBV29-1 with TRBJ1-2; D is unresolved. Germline CDR1 is SQVTM and CDR2 is ANQGSEA. V dropped 3 bases and J dropped 14 bases, with 22 bases sitting between them. The CDR3 has 13 amino acids.